This T cell receptor (beta chain) was observed in a study of radiotherapy plus CTLA-4 blockade in lung cancer. Remarks on this clone: What it binds is not known.

Generated by immunoSEQ multiplex PCR, the TCRdb table keeps only in-frame clones and is missing some. The repertoire consists of some 50,000 clones, with just under 85% occurring once and the leading ten covering roughly 4.9%. In chemo-refractory metastatic non-small-cell lung cancer, patients got ipilimumab CTLA-4 blockade together with focal radiation. The CDR3 consists of 14 residues. V was shortened by 6 bases and J by 7 bases, with 16 bases between the two germline ends. CDR1 is SGHDN, CDR2 FVKESK, per germline. Study results and caveats: Peripheral blood showed expansion of tumor-derived TCR clones after radiotherapy and ipilimumab.

Sample: peripheral blood, taken from a patient treated with radiotherapy plus ipilimumab. This TCR derives from a human donor with non-small cell lung cancer whose response to radiotherapy plus ipilimumab could not be evaluated. The V gene is TRBV14, the J gene TRBJ1-5, with unresolved D. The CDR3 DNA follows: TGTGCCAGCAGTCGCGCACCGGAGGGCCAGCCCCAGCATTTT. Its translation is CASSRAPEGQPQHF.